Listed here are 6 T cell receptor beta chains from one sample, sequenced in a study of OX40 agonist ivuxolimab in advanced cancers. TCRdb's table, derived via immunoSEQ multiplex PCR, lists solely in-frame clones and lacks some. The data show tens of thousands of clones, 92% seen once. The sample here was CD4+ or CD8+ T cells sorted from blood, taken in a trial of the OX40 agonist ivuxolimab. These receptors all come from an adult with an advanced solid tumor such as melanoma, head and neck, liver or kidney cancer.

The count of this clone is one. V is TRBV29-1 and J is TRBJ1-2, with D hard to call. Deletions cut 6 bases from V and 4 bases from J, with 15 bases between. Germline V CDR1 and CDR2: SQVTM, ANQGSEA. The CDR3 loop spans 13 amino acids. CDR3 sequence (DNA): TGCAGCGTGTCAGACCCGGGCGGCTATGGCTACACCTTC. This gives the protein CSVSDPGGYGYTF.

The rearrangement links TRBV6-5 to TRBJ1-2; D is unresolved. Germline V gene sequence: CDR1 MNHEY, CDR2 SVGAGI. The CDR3 has 14 amino acids. V dropped 0 bases and J dropped 4 bases, with 9 bases sitting between them. This CDR3 is CASSYSGTTYGYTF. The DNA for the CDR3 is TGTGCCAGCAGTTACTCTGGCACCACCTATGGCTACACCTTC.

This clone was seen only once. This chain uses TRBV6-6 with TRBJ2-1; the D gene could be TRBD1 or TRBD2 (5 bases each). The CDR3 covers 15 residues. Germline V gene data show CDR1 as MNHNY and CDR2 as SVGAGI (reference sequence). V lost 2 bases, J lost 7 bases, and 15 bases lay in between. CDR3 amino acids: CASSYPAGAWNEQFF. Written as DNA, the CDR3 is TGTGCCAGCAGTTACCCGGCCGGGGCCTGGAATGAGCAGTTCTTC.

The chain is built from TRBV7-8 and TRBJ2-7, with D possibly matching TRBD1 (6 bases). The germline V gene has CDR1 SGHVS and CDR2 FQNEAQ. The V end was cut by 1 base, the J end by 3 bases, with 10 bases between. The CDR3 covers 14 residues. The CDR3 DNA reads as TGTGCCAGCAGCTTAGGTGGGGGCAGCTACGAGCAGTACTTC. It codes for CASSLGGGSYEQYF.

This clone was detected only once. The chain joins TRBV7-8 to TRBJ2-7; 7 bases match TRBD1. The CDR3 is 16 amino acids. V trimming: 5 bases; J trimming: 5 bases; junction bases outside the gene matches: 15. Germline V gene data show CDR1 as SGHVS and CDR2 as FQNEAQ. The CDR3 here is CASSPPLGGGSDEQYF. The CDR3 DNA reads as TGTGCCAGCAGCCCCCCTCTAGGGGGCGGTTCCGACGAGCAGTACTTC.

The V gene is TRBV19, the J gene TRBJ2-1; D remains ambiguous. Germline V gene sequence: CDR1 LNHDA, CDR2 SQIVND (reference sequence). V was clipped by 2 bases and J by 4 bases, with 12 bases between them. The CDR3 covers 15 residues. The CDR3 DNA reads as TGTGCCAGTAGTATATTGGTATCCGGATACAATGAGCAGTTCTTC. This translates into CASSILVSGYNEQFF.